Sequencing of this T cell receptor (beta chain) was carried out in a study of memory CD4+ T cells and cytomegalovirus serostatus. For the study at large: Donors were healthy Belgian adults, 10 or so CMV seropositive and fewer than 30 seronegative.

The germline gives CDR1 GTSNPN, CDR2 SVGIG (reference sequence). The CDR3 length is 11 residues. Trimming stripped 1 base from V and 10 bases from J, with 10 bases between. The table lists this clone with a few counts. The target antigen is unknown. Single viable CD3+CD4+CD8-CD45RO+ cells were sorted as the memory CD4+ T cells. Donors' CMV status reflects serum IgG against pp150, pp28, p38, p52. Study-level findings and limits: Suggested: most of the CMV-linked TCR signature lies in CD4+ memory cells. Of about 150 reported CMV TCRbeta sequences, 65 to 85 were found in memory CD4+ repertoires.

The table came from immunoSEQ multiplex PCR; TCRdb's copy has only in-frame clones and leaves some out. The sample consists of about 58,000 clones, approximately 86% of them appearing once. The sample consisted of memory CD4+ T cells from blood. The sequence came from an adult in good health and CMV-seronegative. Some clones in this sample may be carry-over from other donors' samples. The chain joins TRBV30 to TRBJ1-1, with unresolved D. The DNA for the CDR3 is TGTGCCTGGAGTGCACTGGGTCCAGCTTTCTTT. This encodes CAWSALGPAFF.